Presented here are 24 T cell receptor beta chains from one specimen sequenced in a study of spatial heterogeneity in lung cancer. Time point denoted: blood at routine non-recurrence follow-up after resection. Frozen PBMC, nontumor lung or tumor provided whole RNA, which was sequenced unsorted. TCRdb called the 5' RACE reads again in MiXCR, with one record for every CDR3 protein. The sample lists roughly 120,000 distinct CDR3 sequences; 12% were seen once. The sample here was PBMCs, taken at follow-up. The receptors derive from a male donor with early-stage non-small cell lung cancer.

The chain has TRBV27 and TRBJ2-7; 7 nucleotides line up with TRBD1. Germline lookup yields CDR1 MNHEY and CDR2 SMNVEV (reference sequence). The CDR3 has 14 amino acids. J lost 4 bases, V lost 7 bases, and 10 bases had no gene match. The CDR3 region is CASKRTQGPYEQYF. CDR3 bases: TGTGCCAGCAAACGTACACAGGGGCCATACGAGCAGTACTTC.

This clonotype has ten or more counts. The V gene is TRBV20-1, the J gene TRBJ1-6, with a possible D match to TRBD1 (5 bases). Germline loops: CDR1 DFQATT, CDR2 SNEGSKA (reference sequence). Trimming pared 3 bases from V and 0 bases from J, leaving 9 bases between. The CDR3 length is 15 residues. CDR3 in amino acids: CSARAGSSYNSPLHF. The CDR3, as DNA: TGCAGTGCTAGGGCAGGGAGCTCCTATAATTCACCCCTCCACTTT.

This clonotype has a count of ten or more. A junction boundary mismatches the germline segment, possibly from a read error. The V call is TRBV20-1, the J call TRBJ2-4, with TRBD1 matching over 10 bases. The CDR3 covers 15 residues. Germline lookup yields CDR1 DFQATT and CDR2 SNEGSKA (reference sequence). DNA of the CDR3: TGCAGTGCTAGCAGGACAGGGGGAGCCCAAAACATTCAGTACTTC. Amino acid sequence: CSASRTGGAQNIQYF.

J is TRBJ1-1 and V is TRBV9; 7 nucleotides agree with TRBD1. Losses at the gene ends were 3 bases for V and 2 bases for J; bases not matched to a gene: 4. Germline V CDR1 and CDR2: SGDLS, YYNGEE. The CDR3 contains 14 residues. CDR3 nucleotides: TGTGCCAGCAGCGACGGGACAGCTAACACTGAAGCTTTCTTT. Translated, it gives CASSDGTANTEAFF.

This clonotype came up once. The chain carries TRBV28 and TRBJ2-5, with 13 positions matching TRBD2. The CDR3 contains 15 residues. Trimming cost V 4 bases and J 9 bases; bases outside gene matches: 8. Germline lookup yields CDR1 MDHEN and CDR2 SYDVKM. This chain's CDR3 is CASSSGLAGSGSQYF. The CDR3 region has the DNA TGTGCCAGCAGTTCGGGACTAGCGGGGTCGGGGTCCCAGTACTTC.

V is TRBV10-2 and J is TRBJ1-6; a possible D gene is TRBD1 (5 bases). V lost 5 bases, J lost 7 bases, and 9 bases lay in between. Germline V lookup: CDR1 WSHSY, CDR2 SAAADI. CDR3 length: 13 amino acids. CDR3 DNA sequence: TGCGCCAGCAGTCCCCCAGGGAATTCACCCCTCCACTTT. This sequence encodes CASSPPGNSPLHF.

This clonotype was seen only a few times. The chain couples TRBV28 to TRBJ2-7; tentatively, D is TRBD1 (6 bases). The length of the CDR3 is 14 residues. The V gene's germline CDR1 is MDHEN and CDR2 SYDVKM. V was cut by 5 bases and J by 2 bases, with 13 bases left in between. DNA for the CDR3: TGTGCCAGCAGTGGATCCAGGGGTGCCTACGAGCAGTACTTC. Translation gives CASSGSRGAYEQYF.

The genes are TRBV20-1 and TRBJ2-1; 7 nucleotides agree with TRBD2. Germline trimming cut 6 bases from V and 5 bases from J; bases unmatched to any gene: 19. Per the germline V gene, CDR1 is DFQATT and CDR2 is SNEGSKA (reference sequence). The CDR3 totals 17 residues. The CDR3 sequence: CSAIHPRRTRGNNEQFF. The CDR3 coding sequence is TGCAGTGCCATCCACCCCAGGCGGACTAGAGGAAACAATGAGCAGTTCTTC.

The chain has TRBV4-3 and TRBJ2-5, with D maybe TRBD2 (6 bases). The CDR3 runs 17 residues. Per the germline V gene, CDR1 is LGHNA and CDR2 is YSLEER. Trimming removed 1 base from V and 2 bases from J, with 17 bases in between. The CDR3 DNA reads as TGCGCCAGCAGCCAAGGATCGGCCTCCGGGGGTCAAGAGACCCAGTACTTC. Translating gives CASSQGSASGGQETQYF.

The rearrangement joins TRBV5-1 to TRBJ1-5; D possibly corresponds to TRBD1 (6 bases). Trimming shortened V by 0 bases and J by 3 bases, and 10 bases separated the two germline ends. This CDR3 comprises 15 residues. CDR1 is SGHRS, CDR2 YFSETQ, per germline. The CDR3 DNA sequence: TGCGCCAGCAGCTTGGCAGGGGCAGTCAATCAGCCCCAGCATTTT. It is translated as CASSLAGAVNQPQHF.

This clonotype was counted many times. The CDR3 coding sequence is TGTGCCAGCAGTTTACAATACGAGCAGTACTTC. Its protein product is CASSLQYEQYF. The chain recombines TRBV12-3 or TRBV12-4 with TRBJ2-7; D is unresolved. The CDR3 runs to 11 residues. The V end lost 2 bases, the J end lost 4 bases, and 3 bases lay between the germline ends.

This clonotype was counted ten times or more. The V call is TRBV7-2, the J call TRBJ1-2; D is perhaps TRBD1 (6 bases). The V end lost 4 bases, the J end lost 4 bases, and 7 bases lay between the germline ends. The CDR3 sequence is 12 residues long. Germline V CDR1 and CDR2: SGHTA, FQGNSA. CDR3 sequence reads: CASSSDSYGYTF. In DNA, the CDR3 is TGTGCCAGCAGCTCGGACAGCTATGGCTACACCTTC.

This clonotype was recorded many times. CDR3 bases: TGCGCCAGCAGCTTGGGACAGATCACAGATACGCAGTATTTT. Its protein product is CASSLGQITDTQYF. The genes are TRBV5-1 and TRBJ2-3, with D maybe TRBD1 (5 bases). The CDR3 totals 14 residues. The germline V gene encodes CDR1 SGHRS and CDR2 YFSETQ. Between the trimmed V and J ends, which lost 0 bases and 2 bases, there was a span of 7 bases.

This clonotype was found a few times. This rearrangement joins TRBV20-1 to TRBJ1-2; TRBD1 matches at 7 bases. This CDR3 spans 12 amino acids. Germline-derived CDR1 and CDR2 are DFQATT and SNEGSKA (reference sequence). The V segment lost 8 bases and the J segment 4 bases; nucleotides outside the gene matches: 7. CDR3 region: CSFDRDPYGYTF. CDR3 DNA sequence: TGCAGTTTCGACAGGGATCCCTATGGCTACACCTTC.

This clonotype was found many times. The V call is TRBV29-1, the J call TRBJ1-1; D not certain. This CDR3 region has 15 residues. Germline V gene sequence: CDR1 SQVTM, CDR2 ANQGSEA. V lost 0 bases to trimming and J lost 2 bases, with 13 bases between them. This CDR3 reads CSVEDPRADNTEAFF. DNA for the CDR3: TGCAGCGTTGAAGATCCGCGGGCAGACAACACTGAAGCTTTCTTT. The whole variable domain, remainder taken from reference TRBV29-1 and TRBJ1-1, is SAVISQKPSRDICQRGTSLTIQCQVDSQVTMMFWYRQQPGQSLTLIATANQGSEATYESGFVIDKFPISRPNLTFSTLTVSNMSPEDSSIYLCSVEDPRADNTEAFFGQGTRLTVV.

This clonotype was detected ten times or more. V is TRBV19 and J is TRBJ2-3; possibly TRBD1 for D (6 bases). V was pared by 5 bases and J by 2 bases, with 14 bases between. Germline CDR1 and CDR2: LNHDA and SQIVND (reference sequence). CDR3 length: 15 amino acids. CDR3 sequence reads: CASSSTGQHTDTQYF. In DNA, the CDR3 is TGTGCCAGTAGTTCCACGGGACAACACACAGATACGCAGTATTTT.

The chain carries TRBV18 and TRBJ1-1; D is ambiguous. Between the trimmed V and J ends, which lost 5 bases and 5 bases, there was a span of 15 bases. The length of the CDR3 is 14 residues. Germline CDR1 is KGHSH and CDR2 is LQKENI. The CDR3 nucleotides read TGTGCCAGCTCAACCTTAGAGGTGATTACTGAAGCTTTCTTT. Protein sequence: CASSTLEVITEAFF.

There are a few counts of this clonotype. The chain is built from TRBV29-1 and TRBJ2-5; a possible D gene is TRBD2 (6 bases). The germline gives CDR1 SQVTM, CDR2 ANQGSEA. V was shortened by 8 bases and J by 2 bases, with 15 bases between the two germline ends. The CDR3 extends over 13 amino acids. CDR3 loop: CSTDGSGQETQYF. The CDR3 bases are TGCAGCACCGATGGGAGCGGGCAAGAGACCCAGTACTTC.

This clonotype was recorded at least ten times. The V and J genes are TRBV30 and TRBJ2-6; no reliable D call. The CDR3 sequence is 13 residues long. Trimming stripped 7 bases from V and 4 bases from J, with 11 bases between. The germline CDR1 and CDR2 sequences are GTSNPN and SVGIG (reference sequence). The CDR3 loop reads CASAPVGANVLTF. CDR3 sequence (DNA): TGTGCCTCGGCCCCGGTGGGGGCCAACGTCCTGACTTTC.

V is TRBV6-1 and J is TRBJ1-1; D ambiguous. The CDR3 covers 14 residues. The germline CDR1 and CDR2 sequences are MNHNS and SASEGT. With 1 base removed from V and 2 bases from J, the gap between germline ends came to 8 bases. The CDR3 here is CASSEGRVNTEAFF. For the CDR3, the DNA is TGTGCCAGCAGTGAAGGGCGGGTTAACACTGAAGCTTTCTTT.

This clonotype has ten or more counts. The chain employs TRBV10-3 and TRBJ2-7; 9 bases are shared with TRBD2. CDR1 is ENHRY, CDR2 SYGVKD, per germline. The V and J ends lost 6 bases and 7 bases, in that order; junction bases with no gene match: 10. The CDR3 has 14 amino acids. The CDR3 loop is CAISASGVLKEQYF. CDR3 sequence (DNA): TGTGCCATCAGCGCTAGCGGGGTACTCAAGGAGCAGTACTTC.

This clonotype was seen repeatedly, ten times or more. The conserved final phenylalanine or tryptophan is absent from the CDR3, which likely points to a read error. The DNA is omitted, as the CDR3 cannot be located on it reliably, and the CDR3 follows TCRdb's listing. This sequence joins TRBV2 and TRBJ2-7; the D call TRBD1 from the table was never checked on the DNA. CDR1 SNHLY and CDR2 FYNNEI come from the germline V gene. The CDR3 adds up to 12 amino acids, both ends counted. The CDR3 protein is CASSVIYTGKVI.

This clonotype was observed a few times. In DNA form, the CDR3 reads TGTGCCAGCAGCTTCGGCAGACTCAATCAAGAGACCCAGTACTTC. Its translation: CASSFGRLNQETQYF. The chain is built from TRBV7-2 and TRBJ2-5; D unclear. Germline CDR1 reads SGHTA; CDR2 reads FQGNSA. The ends were cut back, 3 bases at V and 2 bases at J, with 13 bases in the middle. The CDR3 runs 15 residues.

CDR3 DNA: TGCGCCAGCAGCTGGGCCCCCGGGTCCTGGAATCAGCCCCAGCATTTT. It is translated as CASSWAPGSWNQPQHF. The J gene is TRBJ1-5, the V gene TRBV5-1; no clear D. CDR3 length: 16 residues. Germline loops: CDR1 SGHRS, CDR2 YFSETQ. The ends were cut back, 3 bases at V and 4 bases at J, with 17 bases in the middle.